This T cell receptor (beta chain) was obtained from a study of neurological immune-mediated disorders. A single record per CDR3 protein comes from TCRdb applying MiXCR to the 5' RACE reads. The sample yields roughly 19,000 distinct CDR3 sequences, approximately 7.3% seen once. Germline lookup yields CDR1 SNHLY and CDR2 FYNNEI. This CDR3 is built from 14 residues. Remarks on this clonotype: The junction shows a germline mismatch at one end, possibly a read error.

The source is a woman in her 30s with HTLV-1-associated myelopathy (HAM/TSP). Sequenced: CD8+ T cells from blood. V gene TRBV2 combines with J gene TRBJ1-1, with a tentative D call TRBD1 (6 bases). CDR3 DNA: TGTGTCAGCAGCGCATCAGGGGACCCCCGGGAAGCTTTATTT. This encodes CVSSASGDPREALF.